This T cell receptor (beta chain) was recorded in a study of blood T cell repertoires in COVID-19. Study background: Samples representing acute and convalescent COVID-19 were sourced from the United States, Italy and Spain.

This clone was seen once. TCRdb's copy holds only in-frame clones and misses some; the assay was immunoSEQ multiplex PCR. The sample has fewer than 500,000 clones, 85% to 90% seen once. Germline-derived CDR1 and CDR2 are WNHNN and SYGVQD (reference sequence). With 3 bases removed from V and 5 bases from J, the gap between germline ends came to 17 bases. The length of the CDR3 is 16 residues. This TCR derives from a young man with COVID-19, enrolled during active disease. This rearrangement joins TRBV10-1 to TRBJ2-1, with D tentatively TRBD2 (6 bases). The sequencing sample was made of peripheral blood. CDR3 sequence: CASSDKFSGPHNEQFF. The CDR3 nucleotides are TGCGCCAGCAGTGATAAATTTAGCGGTCCACACAATGAGCAGTTCTTC.